Here is one TCR beta chain with its context. Its antigen is not known. V was clipped by 0 bases and J by 7 bases; unmatched bases: 8. CDR3 length equals 16 residues. CDR1 LGHNA and CDR2 YSLEER come from the germline V gene. This entry is derived from a study of cytomegalovirus exposure and HLA in healthy donors. Study outcomes and limitations: Associated with HLA alleles at 0.05 false discovery rate in a later analysis were fewer than 20,000 TCR beta sequences.

PCR used 60 Vbeta primers and 13 Jbeta primers. Profiling relied on immunoSEQ multiplex PCR, and the TCRdb table lists in-frame clones only, not all of them. The data show approximately 110,000 clones, with less than 85% seen just once and 7.5% to 9% held by the top ten. Sequencing was done on a sample of PBMCs. The V gene is TRBV4-3, the J gene TRBJ1-4, with 7 bases that match TRBD1. The source is a man aged 40-49 years in good health and CMV-seropositive. As DNA, the CDR3 is TGCGCCAGCAGCCAAGATGCGACAGGGAATAGTGAAAAACTGTTTTTT. It translates to CASSQDATGNSEKLFF.